A selection of T cell receptor beta chains follows, all from one sample in a study of blood T cell repertoires in COVID-19. TCRdb's copy holds only in-frame clones and misses some; the assay was immunoSEQ multiplex PCR. The table shows 100,000 to 130,000 clones, with approximately 83% occurring only once. The sample taken for sequencing was peripheral blood. The receptors stem from a woman in her 70s with acute or convalescent COVID-19. Both conserved end residues are part of each CDR3. The D gene is left open where the match is weak. The size of a clone is reported for some rows only, either as once, few or many, or as a class for expanded clones.

>TRBJ1-5|TRBD1|once|TRBV5-5
CASSLSSGGLHQPQHF
TGTGCCAGCAGCTTGTCGTCAGGGGGGCTACATCAGCCCCAGCATTTT
>TRBJ2-5|TRBD2|.|TRBV5-1
CASSSSGGVETQYF
TGCGCCAGCAGCTCGAGCGGGGGGGTGGAGACCCAGTACTTC
>TRBJ1-6|TRBD1|once|TRBV5-1
CASSETGGAYSPLHF
TGCGCCAGCAGCGAGACAGGGGGCGCCTATTCACCCCTCCACTTT
>TRBJ2-2|.|.|TRBV9
CASSVQGSLATGELFF
TGTGCCAGCAGCGTTCAGGGGTCCCTGGCCACCGGGGAGCTGTTTTTT
>TRBJ2-2|.|.|TRBV28
CASGAGGPTGELFF
TGTGCCTCAGGTGCCGGGGGGCCCACCGGGGAGCTGTTTTTT
>TRBJ2-2|TRBD2|.|TRBV19
CASSRSSGGFSTGELFF
TGTGCCAGTAGTAGGTCCAGCGGGGGGTTCTCCACCGGGGAGCTGTTTTTT
>TRBJ1-1|.|.|TRBV9
CASGRGASRGTEAFF
TGTGCCAGCGGGAGGGGGGCGTCAAGAGGGACTGAAGCTTTCTTT
>TRBJ1-4|TRBD1|few|TRBV30
CAFVDRANEKLFF
TGTGCCTTCGTGGACAGGGCAAATGAAAAACTGTTTTTT
>TRBJ2-1|.|.|TRBV11-1
CASSPDSQSYNEQFF
TGTGCCAGCAGCCCCGACAGCCAATCCTACAATGAGCAGTTCTTC
>TRBJ1-1|TRBD1|once|TRBV27
CASSLRGQGDTEAFF
TGTGCCAGCAGTTTAAGGGGACAGGGCGACACTGAAGCTTTCTTT
>TRBJ2-6|.|.|TRBV15
CATSRGAERTSGANVLTF
TGTGCCACCAGCAGGGGTGCAGAACGGACTTCTGGGGCCAACGTCCTGACTTTC
>TRBJ1-4|.|.|TRBV7-9
CASSFDSNEKLFF
TGTGCCAGCAGCTTCGACAGTAATGAAAAACTGTTTTTT
>TRBJ1-2|TRBD1|.|TRBV6-5
CASSIGTGVNYGYTF
TGTGCCAGCAGTATCGGGACAGGGGTTAACTATGGCTACACCTTC
>TRBJ2-7|.|.|TRBV2
CASGGVAGSYEQYF
TGTGCCAGCGGTGGGGTCGCGGGCTCCTACGAGCAGTACTTC
>TRBJ2-1|TRBD2|.|TRBV5-1
CASSLAVSGSYNEQFF
TGCGCCAGCAGCTTGGCCGTTAGCGGGAGTTACAATGAGCAGTTCTTC
>TRBJ2-2|.|.|TRBV11-3
CASSQDFTGELFF
TGTGCCAGCAGCCAGGACTTCACCGGGGAGCTGTTTTTT
>TRBJ1-2|TRBD1|.|TRBV19
CASSTGVFYGYTF
TGTGCCAGTTCCACAGGGGTCTTCTATGGCTACACCTTC
>TRBJ2-5|.|.|TRBV9
CASSVGRGFQETQYF
TGTGCCAGCAGCGTAGGAAGGGGGTTCCAAGAGACCCAGTACTTC
>TRBJ2-4|.|.|TRBV21-1
CASSINADPGHYKNIQYF
TGTGCCAGCAGCATTAATGCGGATCCGGGACATTACAAAAACATTCAGTACTTC
>TRBJ2-5|.|.|TRBV18
CASSPPQTGGETQYF
TGTGCCAGCTCACCACCACAGACAGGTGGGGAGACCCAGTACTTC
>TRBJ1-1|TRBD1|.|TRBV18
CASSPRQGGTNSEAFF
TGTGCCAGCTCACCTCGACAGGGGGGGACGAACAGTGAAGCTTTCTTT
>TRBJ1-3|.|once|TRBV5-4
CASSLGLGTHGNTIYF
TGTGCCAGCAGCTTAGGGCTAGGGACACACGGAAACACCATATATTTT
>TRBJ2-1|TRBD2|.|TRBV27
CASTAKHGLAGGPEQFF
TGTGCCAGCACCGCAAAGCACGGACTAGCGGGAGGGCCTGAGCAGTTCTTC
>TRBJ2-3|TRBD2|.|TRBV5-5
CASSFAGGRGTDTQYF
TGTGCCAGCAGCTTCGCGGGGGGGCGGGGCACAGATACGCAGTATTTT
>TRBJ2-2|.|.|TRBV7-3
CASSPTPTGAGPGELFF
TGTGCCAGCAGTCCCACCCCCACAGGGGCGGGACCCGGGGAGCTGTTTTTT
>TRBJ1-5|.|.|TRBV6-5
CASSSSKANQPQHF
TGTGCCAGCAGTTCCTCAAAAGCAAATCAGCCCCAGCATTTT
>TRBJ1-2|TRBD1|.|TRBV3-1/TRBV3-2
CASSPDRGLRYGYTF
TGTGCCAGCAGCCCAGACAGGGGGCTGCGTTATGGCTACACCTTC
>TRBJ2-5|.|.|TRBV7-2
CASSLDTSQETQYF
TGTGCCAGCAGCTTAGACACGTCTCAAGAGACCCAGTACTTC
>TRBJ1-4|TRBD1|.|TRBV5-1
CASSPGTGTTNEKLFF
TGCGCCAGCAGCCCGGGGACAGGGACAACTAATGAAAAACTGTTTTTT
>TRBJ2-7|.|.|TRBV28
CASSFRVPYEQYF
TGTGCCAGCAGTTTCAGGGTCCCCTACGAGCAGTACTTC
>TRBJ1-3|TRBD1|.|TRBV7-8
CASSWRDRSSGNTIYF
TGTGCCAGCAGCTGGAGGGACAGGTCCTCTGGAAACACCATATATTTT
>TRBJ2-5|.|.|TRBV3-1/TRBV3-2
CASSPSSSGETQYF
TGTGCCAGCAGCCCGTCTAGCAGCGGAGAGACCCAGTACTTC
>TRBJ1-6|.|.|TRBV2
CASQGRMVLLYSPLHF
TGTGCCAGCCAAGGGAGGATGGTTCTCCTCTATTCACCCCTCCACTTT
>TRBJ2-3|.|.|TRBV12-3/TRBV12-4
CASSLLLDTQYF
TGTGCCAGCAGTCTTCTATTAGATACGCAGTATTTT